A selection of T cell receptor beta chains follows, all from one sample in a study of blood T cells in healthy people across ages. TCRdb passed the 5' RACE reads through MiXCR, listing each CDR3 protein once. This table has fewer than 1,000,000 distinct CDR3 sequences, about 42% appearing once. What was sequenced was blood. Receptor source: a man aged 60 to 75 in good health. The CDR3 runs from the conserved cysteine through the conserved F or W.

CDR3 protein	V gene	J gene
CSARETNRGAVRYEQYF	TRBV20-1	TRBJ2-7
CASSQGPTLADTQYF	TRBV7-6	TRBJ2-3
CASSQDFRPGETQYF	TRBV4-3	TRBJ2-5
CASSERSLNTEAFF	TRBV5-1	TRBJ1-1
CASSGTANQPQHF	TRBV12-3/TRBV12-4	TRBJ1-5
CASSQYYGYTF	TRBV7-2	TRBJ1-2
CSVKGTGAYEQYF	TRBV29-1	TRBJ2-7
CASSPRGFNNEQFF	TRBV7-2	TRBJ2-1
CASSTGLGEQYF	TRBV28	TRBJ2-7
CASSPGTGANYGYTF	TRBV4-1	TRBJ1-2
CASSPRRDGQETQYF	TRBV11-2	TRBJ2-5
CASSEPGGHEQYF	TRBV19	-
CASSQGQGIYNSPLHF	TRBV3-1	TRBJ1-6
CASSASGGVRGEQYF	TRBV7-8	TRBJ2-5
CASSFWGRENIQYF	TRBV7-2	TRBJ2-4
CASSFSIPGKNSEQYF	TRBV5-1	-
CASSLGWSVAKNIQYF	TRBV7-2	TRBJ2-4
CASSLVGLAGALQFF	TRBV11-2	TRBJ2-1
CASSPLLASTGYEQYF	TRBV7-9	TRBJ2-7
CASSVGELAGGLEETQYF	TRBV9	TRBJ2-5
CASSPGGYGAFF	TRBV13	TRBJ1-1
CASSFRHSYEQYF	TRBV11-1	TRBJ2-7
CASTRQGSAYNEQFF	TRBV2	TRBJ2-1
CASGPRGVNYGYTF	TRBV27	TRBJ1-2
CASSSGLARYNEQYF	TRBV11-2	-
CASRLSRDQEKLFF	TRBV7-3	TRBJ1-4
CASSFRDRGVNEQFF	TRBV5-1	TRBJ2-1
CASSSPWDRGVKENQPQHF	TRBV12-3/TRBV12-4	TRBJ1-5
CASTLKGTDTQYF	TRBV27	TRBJ2-3
CASSQDHDRPYEQYF	TRBV4-1	TRBJ2-7
CASVGSNTGELFF	TRBV6-5	TRBJ2-2
CASSVGQNPTSEQFF	TRBV9	TRBJ2-1
CASSTPQGGGKDTQYF	TRBV28	TRBJ2-3
CASSADGSPLHF	TRBV9	TRBJ1-6
CASSLERRGSYNEQFF	TRBV11-2	TRBJ2-1
CASSWGGPDTRYF	TRBV7-2	TRBJ2-3
CSARVPISSYNEQFF	TRBV20-1	TRBJ2-1
CASSEYLGQETQYF	TRBV25-1	TRBJ2-5
CASSYSGLGIVQFF	TRBV6-2/TRBV6-3	TRBJ2-1
CASSETKNQPQHF	TRBV6-1	TRBJ1-5
CSARAGTGTNYGYTF	TRBV20-1	TRBJ1-2
CASSQDNSGVLPDTQYF	TRBV4-1	TRBJ2-3
CASSVAAGADTQYF	TRBV9	TRBJ2-3
CASEDSGGPLDEQFF	TRBV19	TRBJ2-1
CASSTGSIYEQYF	TRBV7-2	TRBJ2-7
CASSLRQDYTEAFF	TRBV6-6	TRBJ1-1
CASSLEMGLGEQYF	TRBV11-2	-
CASSLYLDTQYF	TRBV11-3	TRBJ2-3